The rows below give T cell receptor beta chains drawn from one sample of a study of cytomegalovirus exposure and HLA in healthy donors. Profiling relied on immunoSEQ multiplex PCR, and the TCRdb table lists in-frame clones only, not all of them. The sample carries some 180,000 clones, approximately 85% recorded once. Sequenced input: PBMCs. These receptors were obtained from a man younger than 40 in good health and CMV-seropositive. CDR3s include the opening cysteine and the closing phenylalanine or tryptophan. The order of the fields is J gene, clone size, D gene, V gene, CDR3 DNA, CDR3 protein. A D gene is named only where the DNA matches it firmly. The size of a clone is reported for some rows only, either as once, few or many, or as a class for expanded clones.

>TRBJ2-2|-|TRBD1|TRBV5-1
TGCGCCAGCAGGACAGGGGGGGACACCGGGGAGCTGTTTTTT
CASRTGGDTGELFF
>TRBJ1-1|-|-|TRBV30
TGTGCCTGGAAACACAGAATGAACACTGAAGCTTTCTTT
CAWKHRMNTEAFF
>TRBJ2-1|-|-|TRBV29-1
TGCAGCGTCCCTGAAGATCGGACTACCCAGACCTACAATGAGCAGTTCTTC
CSVPEDRTTQTYNEQFF
>TRBJ1-1|-|-|TRBV10-3
TGTGCCATCAGTGCGGGGAATCTTTACACTGAAGCTTTCTTT
CAISAGNLYTEAFF
>TRBJ2-3|-|-|TRBV7-2
TGTGCCAGCAGCCCTATAACAGATACGCAGTATTTT
CASSPITDTQYF
>TRBJ2-1|-|-|TRBV10-1
TGCGCCAGCAGTGAAGGGGAAAACAAGAACAATGAGCAGTTCTTC
CASSEGENKNNEQFF
>TRBJ2-1|-|-|TRBV5-4
TGTGCCAGCAGCTTGGATCTTCTAGCGCACGAGCAGTTCTTC
CASSLDLLAHEQFF
>TRBJ2-7|-|-|TRBV19
TGTGCCAGTAGTGGGGCGGTTTCCAGCTACGAGCAGTACTTC
CASSGAVSSYEQYF
>TRBJ2-2|few|-|TRBV18
TGTGCCAGCTCAACGAACGGGGGAGAGGCCGGGGAGCTGTTTTTT
CASSTNGGEAGELFF
>TRBJ1-1|-|-|TRBV19
TGTGCCAGTAGTGTAACAGGGTACGCTGAAGCTTTCTTT
CASSVTGYAEAFF
>TRBJ1-1|-|TRBD1|TRBV5-1
TGCGCCAGCAGCCCTCGCAACAGGGGGCGCTTGAACACTGAAGCTTTCTTT
CASSPRNRGRLNTEAFF
>TRBJ2-3|-|-|TRBV5-4
TGTGCCAGCACTACCGCGAGGGGGAGTGGGACAGATACGCAGTATTTT
CASTTARGSGTDTQYF
>TRBJ2-1|-|TRBD2|TRBV10-3
TGTGCCATCAGTGAGTCGGTAGCGGGGGACCCTGTTGAGCAGTTCTTC
CAISESVAGDPVEQFF
>TRBJ2-6|-|-|TRBV7-6
TGTGCCAGCAGCACTCAGGGGTATGGGGCCAACGTCCTGACTTTC
CASSTQGYGANVLTF
>TRBJ1-3|once|-|TRBV27
TGTGCCAGCAGACCGGGACTGGGAGCTAACTCTGGAAACACCATATATTTT
CASRPGLGANSGNTIYF
>TRBJ1-1|-|-|TRBV6-5
TGTGCCAGCAGTTCAGGGCTGGGCACTGAAGCTTTCTTT
CASSSGLGTEAFF
>TRBJ2-1|-|TRBD2|TRBV29-1
TGCAGCGAGAAGACTAGCGATGAGCAGTTCTTC
CSEKTSDEQFF
>TRBJ2-7|-|TRBD2|TRBV11-3
TGTGCCAGTTCCCTAGCGGGAGGCCTCTACGAGCAGTACTTC
CASSLAGGLYEQYF
>TRBJ1-5|-|-|TRBV19
TGTGCCAGTAGTATAGCATCCAGGGGAAACCAGCCCCAGCATTTT
CASSIASRGNQPQHF
>TRBJ1-4|-|TRBD1|TRBV4-3
TGCGCCAGCAGCGGATCCGGGACAGGGAGTGAAAAACTGTTTTTT
CASSGSGTGSEKLFF
>TRBJ2-3|-|TRBD2|TRBV18
TGTGCCAGCTCACCACGGACTAGCGGGAGGCTGAGCACAGATACGCAGTATTTT
CASSPRTSGRLSTDTQYF
>TRBJ2-1|-|TRBD2|TRBV7-3
TGTGCCAGCAGCTTAATGGGGCGGGCGGGAGCCAATGAGCAGTTCTTC
CASSLMGRAGANEQFF
>TRBJ2-1|few|TRBD1|TRBV5-4
TGTGCCAGCAGCTCGGACAGGGAAACCAATGAGCAGTTCTTC
CASSSDRETNEQFF
>TRBJ2-1|-|-|TRBV11-2
TGTGCCAGCAGCCAGGGCCTTGTCAATGAGCAGTTCTTC
CASSQGLVNEQFF
>TRBJ2-1|once|-|TRBV9
TGTGCCAGCAGCTCCAGGACGGGGAACAATGAGCAGTTCTTC
CASSSRTGNNEQFF
>TRBJ2-2|few|-|TRBV2
TGTGCCCGCGGAAGTCAGAACACCGGGGAGCTGTTTTTT
CARGSQNTGELFF
>TRBJ2-5|once|TRBD1|TRBV10-3
TGTGCCATTAACCCGACAGGGGCAATAGAGACCCAGTACTTC
CAINPTGAIETQYF
>TRBJ2-2|-|TRBD1|TRBV9
TGTGCCAGCAGCGTTGCCGGACAGGGTGGCACCGGGGAGCTGTTTTTT
CASSVAGQGGTGELFF
>TRBJ2-3|-|TRBD2|TRBV11-2
TGTGCCAGCAGCTTATCAAGCGGGAGGGTTTATGAATTAGCAGATACGCAGTATTTT
CASSLSSGRVYELADTQYF
>TRBJ2-3|-|-|TRBV5-4
TGTGCCAGCAGCTTTCCGGGAGTCACAGATACGCAGTATTTT
CASSFPGVTDTQYF
>TRBJ1-1|-|-|TRBV18
TGTGCCAGCTCACCACGTAGGGGCTCGGGGAACACTGAAGCTTTCTTT
CASSPRRGSGNTEAFF
>TRBJ1-1|-|-|TRBV21-1
TGTGCCAGCTCGACATCCCTTACACAGGGTTGGAGGACTGAAGCTTTCTTT
CASSTSLTQGWRTEAFF
>TRBJ1-2|-|-|TRBV18
TGTGCCAGCTCACCACGAAAGGCAGGGACAAACTATGGCTACACCTTC
CASSPRKAGTNYGYTF
>TRBJ1-1|-|TRBD1|TRBV6-5
TGTGCCAGCAGTTACGGGGACAGACGTCAAGCTTTCTTT
CASSYGDRRQAFF
>TRBJ1-1|few|-|TRBV6-5
TGTGCCAGCAGCCATTACGAGGTGAACACTGAAGCTTTCTTT
CASSHYEVNTEAFF
>TRBJ2-3|-|TRBD1|TRBV5-1
TGCGCCAGCAGCTTGGGGACAGGGGCCACAGATACGCAGTATTTT
CASSLGTGATDTQYF
>TRBJ2-1|-|TRBD2|TRBV13
TGTGCCAGCAGCTTAGAGGGACTAGGGAACAATGAGCAGTTCTTC
CASSLEGLGNNEQFF
>TRBJ1-3|-|TRBD1|TRBV6-1
TGTGCCAGCAGTCCTACAGGGGCTGGAAACACCATATATTTT
CASSPTGAGNTIYF
>TRBJ1-5|-|-|TRBV23-1
TGCGCCAGCAGTCACGCAGCGAATCAGCCCCAGCATTTT
CASSHAANQPQHF
>TRBJ1-5|-|-|TRBV30
TGTGCCTGGAGTGCAGGTAACAATCAGCCCCAGCATTTT
CAWSAGNNQPQHF
>TRBJ1-4|-|TRBD1|TRBV19
TGTGCCAGTAGTATTTACAGGGGTAATGAAAAACTGTTTTTT
CASSIYRGNEKLFF
>TRBJ1-5|-|-|TRBV29-1
TGCAGCGTTATCCAGGGCCCCAATCAGCCCCAGCATTTT
CSVIQGPNQPQHF
>TRBJ1-5|-|-|TRBV6-6
TGTGCCAGCAGCTACGACAGTAGCAATCAGCCCCAGCATTTT
CASSYDSSNQPQHF
>TRBJ2-2|-|TRBD2|TRBV2
TGTGCCAGCAAGGCTAGCGGGAGTAGATTGGCCGGGGAGCTGTTTTTT
CASKASGSRLAGELFF
>TRBJ1-2|-|TRBD1|TRBV5-8
TGTGCCAGCAGCTTGGGACAGGGGAGATATGGCTACACCTTC
CASSLGQGRYGYTF
>TRBJ2-1|-|-|TRBV19
TGTGCCAGTAACCTCGGGACTTACAATGAGCAGTTCTTC
CASNLGTYNEQFF
>TRBJ1-4|-|-|TRBV11-3
TGTGCCAGCAGCCGGAAATCGGGTTTCAATGAAAAACTGTTTTTT
CASSRKSGFNEKLFF
>TRBJ1-2|-|-|TRBV2
TGTGCCAGCAGTGATGTCCGCCTAACTAACTATGGCTACACCTTC
CASSDVRLTNYGYTF
>TRBJ2-5|-|TRBD2|TRBV7-2
TGTGCCAGCAGCTTAGCGGGACTAGTTAAAGAGACCCAGTACTTC
CASSLAGLVKETQYF
>TRBJ2-3|once|-|TRBV29-1
TGCAGCGTTGAATCTAGTGGTGCGGATACGCAGTATTTT
CSVESSGADTQYF
>TRBJ1-6|once|-|TRBV7-9
TGTGCCAGCAGCTCAGAGCGGGCACCCCTCCACTTT
CASSSERAPLHF
>TRBJ1-2|-|-|TRBV2
TGTGCCAGCACTAGGAGACTGACGCCTAACTATGGCTACACCTTC
CASTRRLTPNYGYTF
>TRBJ1-1|-|-|TRBV10-3
TGTGCCATCTCAGCAGGGTTGAACACTGAAGCTTTCTTT
CAISAGLNTEAFF